The clone carrying this T cell receptor (beta chain) was picked up a small number of times. The antigen remains undetermined. CDR1 SGHTA and CDR2 FQGNSA come from the germline V gene. V lost 5 bases to trimming and J lost 5 bases, with 12 bases between them. The length of the CDR3 is 13 residues. Every patient relapsed after autologous stem cell transplantation, and brentuximab vedotin exposure varied. Complete response, partial response or progressive disease constituted the best responses recorded. The protocol was immunoSEQ multiplex PCR, while the TCRdb copy is restricted to in-frame clones and leaves out a portion. The sample has some 22,000 clones, around 81% seen once; the top ten hold 17%. This sample was taken from a study of PD-1 blockade in classical Hodgkin lymphoma. Study-wide results and limits: Baseline diversity in complete responders resembled that of newly diagnosed patients. Baseline TCR diversity was reportedly lower in newly diagnosed patients than in healthy donors. It was reported as lower still in relapsed/refractory patients. Whatever underlies the repertoire differences (possibly disease activity or prior therapy) remains undefined.

The clonotype comes from a human donor with classical Hodgkin lymphoma. Sequencing used peripheral blood mononuclear cells (PBMCs), obtained before the second cycle of nivolumab. The rearrangement uses TRBV7-2 and TRBJ2-5, with unresolved D. The CDR3 coding sequence is TGTGCCAGCAGCCAGGACGTCTGGGAGACCCAGTACTTC. Translation: CASSQDVWETQYF.